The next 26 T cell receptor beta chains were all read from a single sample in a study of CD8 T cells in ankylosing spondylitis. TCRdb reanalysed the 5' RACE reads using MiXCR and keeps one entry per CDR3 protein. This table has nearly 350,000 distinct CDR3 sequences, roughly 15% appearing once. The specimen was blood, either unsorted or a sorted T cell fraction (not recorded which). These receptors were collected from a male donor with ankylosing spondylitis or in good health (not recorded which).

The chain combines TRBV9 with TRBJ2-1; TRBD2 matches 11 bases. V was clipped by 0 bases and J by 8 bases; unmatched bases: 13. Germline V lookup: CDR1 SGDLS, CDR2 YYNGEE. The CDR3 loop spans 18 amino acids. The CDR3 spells CASSVALGRSGRGDEQFF. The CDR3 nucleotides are TGTGCCAGCAGCGTAGCCCTTGGTCGTAGCGGGAGGGGAGATGAGCAGTTCTTC.

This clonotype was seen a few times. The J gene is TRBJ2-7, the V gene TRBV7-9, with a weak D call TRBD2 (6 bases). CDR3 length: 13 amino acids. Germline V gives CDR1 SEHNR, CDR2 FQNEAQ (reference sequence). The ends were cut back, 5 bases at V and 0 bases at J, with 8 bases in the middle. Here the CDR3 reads CASSRETSYEQYF. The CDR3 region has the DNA TGTGCCAGCAGCCGGGAGACCTCCTACGAGCAGTACTTC.

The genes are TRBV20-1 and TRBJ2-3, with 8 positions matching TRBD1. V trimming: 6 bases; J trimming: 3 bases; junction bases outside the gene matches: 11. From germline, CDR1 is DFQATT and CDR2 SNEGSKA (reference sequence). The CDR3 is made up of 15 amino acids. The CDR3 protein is CSAYAPGQATDTQYF. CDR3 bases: TGCAGTGCCTACGCCCCGGGACAGGCAACAGATACGCAGTATTTT.

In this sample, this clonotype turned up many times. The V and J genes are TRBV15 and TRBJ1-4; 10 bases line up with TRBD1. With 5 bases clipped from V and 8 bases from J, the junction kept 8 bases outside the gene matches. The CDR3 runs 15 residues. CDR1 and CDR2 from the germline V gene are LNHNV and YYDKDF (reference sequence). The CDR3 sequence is CATSFRQGAGEKLFF. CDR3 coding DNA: TGTGCCACCAGCTTTAGACAGGGGGCTGGCGAAAAACTGTTTTTT.

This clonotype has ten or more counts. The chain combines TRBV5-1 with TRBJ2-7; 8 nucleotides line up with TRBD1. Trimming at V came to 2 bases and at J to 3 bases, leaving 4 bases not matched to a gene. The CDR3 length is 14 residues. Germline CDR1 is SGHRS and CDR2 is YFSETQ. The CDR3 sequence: CASSFDRGGYEQYF. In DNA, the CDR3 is TGCGCCAGCAGCTTTGACAGGGGAGGCTACGAGCAGTACTTC. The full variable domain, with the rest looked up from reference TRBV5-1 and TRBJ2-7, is KAGVTQTPRYLIKTRGQQVTLSCSPISGHRSVSWYQQTPGQGLQFLFEYFSETQRNKGNFPGRFSGRQFSNSRSEMNVSTLELGDSALYLCASSFDRGGYEQYFGPGTRLTVT.

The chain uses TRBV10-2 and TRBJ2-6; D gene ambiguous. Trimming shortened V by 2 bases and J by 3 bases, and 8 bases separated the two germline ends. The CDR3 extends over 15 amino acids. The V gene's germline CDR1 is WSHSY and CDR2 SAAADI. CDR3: CASSEPGFGANVLTF. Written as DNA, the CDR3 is TGCGCCAGCAGTGAGCCCGGTTTTGGGGCCAACGTCCTGACTTTC.

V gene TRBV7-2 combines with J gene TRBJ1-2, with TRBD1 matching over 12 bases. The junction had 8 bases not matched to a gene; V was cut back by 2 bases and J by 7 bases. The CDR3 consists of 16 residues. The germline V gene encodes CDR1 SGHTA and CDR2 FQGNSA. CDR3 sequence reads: CASSLSGQGASGGYTF. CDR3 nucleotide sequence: TGTGCCAGCAGCTTATCGGGACAGGGGGCATCGGGTGGCTACACCTTC.

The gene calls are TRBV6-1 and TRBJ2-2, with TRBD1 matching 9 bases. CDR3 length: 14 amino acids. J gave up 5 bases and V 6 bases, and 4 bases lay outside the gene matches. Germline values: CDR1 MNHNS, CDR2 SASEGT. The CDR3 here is CASRRDRDTGELFF. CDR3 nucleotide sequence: TGTGCCAGCAGACGGGACAGGGATACCGGGGAGCTGTTTTTT.

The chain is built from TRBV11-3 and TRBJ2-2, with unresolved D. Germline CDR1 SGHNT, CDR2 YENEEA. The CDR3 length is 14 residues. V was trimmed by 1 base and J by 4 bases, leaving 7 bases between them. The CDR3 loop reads CASSLVGVTGELFF. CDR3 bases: TGTGCCAGCAGCTTAGTCGGCGTCACCGGGGAGCTGTTTTTT.

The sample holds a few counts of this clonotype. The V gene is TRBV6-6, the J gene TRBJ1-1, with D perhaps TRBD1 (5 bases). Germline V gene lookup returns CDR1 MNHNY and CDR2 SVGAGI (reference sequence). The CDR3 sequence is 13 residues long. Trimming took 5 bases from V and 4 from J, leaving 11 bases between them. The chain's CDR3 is CASSRWDLTEAFF. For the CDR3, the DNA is TGTGCCAGCAGTAGGTGGGACCTCACTGAAGCTTTCTTT.

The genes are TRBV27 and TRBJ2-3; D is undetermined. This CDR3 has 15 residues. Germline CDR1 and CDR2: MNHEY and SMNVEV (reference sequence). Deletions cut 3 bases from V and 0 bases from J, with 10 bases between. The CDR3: CASSLRSASTDTQYF. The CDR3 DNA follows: TGTGCCAGCAGTTTGCGGAGTGCTAGCACAGATACGCAGTATTTT.

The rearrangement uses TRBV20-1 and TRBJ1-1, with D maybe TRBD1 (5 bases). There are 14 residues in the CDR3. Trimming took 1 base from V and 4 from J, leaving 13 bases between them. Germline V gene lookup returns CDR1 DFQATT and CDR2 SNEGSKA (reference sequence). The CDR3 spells CSARVGASGTEAFF. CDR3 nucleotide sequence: TGCAGTGCTAGAGTCGGGGCCTCGGGCACTGAAGCTTTCTTT.

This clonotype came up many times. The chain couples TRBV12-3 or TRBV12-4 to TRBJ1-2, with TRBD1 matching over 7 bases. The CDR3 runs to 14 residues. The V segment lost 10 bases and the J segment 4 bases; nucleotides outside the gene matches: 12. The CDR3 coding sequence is TGTGCCACCCCCGACAGGGTTGCGCCCTATGGCTACACCTTC. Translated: CATPDRVAPYGYTF.

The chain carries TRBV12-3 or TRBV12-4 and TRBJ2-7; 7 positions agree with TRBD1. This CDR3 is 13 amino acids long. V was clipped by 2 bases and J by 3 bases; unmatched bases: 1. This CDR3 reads CASSLQGVYEQYF. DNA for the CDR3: TGTGCCAGCAGTTTACAGGGGGTCTACGAGCAGTACTTC.

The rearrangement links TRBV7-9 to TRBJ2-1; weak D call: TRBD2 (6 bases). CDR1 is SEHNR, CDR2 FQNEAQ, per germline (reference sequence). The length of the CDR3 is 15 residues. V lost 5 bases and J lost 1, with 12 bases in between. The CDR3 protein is CASSPVADSYNEQFF. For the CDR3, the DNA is TGTGCCAGCAGCCCGGTAGCGGATTCCTACAATGAGCAGTTCTTC.

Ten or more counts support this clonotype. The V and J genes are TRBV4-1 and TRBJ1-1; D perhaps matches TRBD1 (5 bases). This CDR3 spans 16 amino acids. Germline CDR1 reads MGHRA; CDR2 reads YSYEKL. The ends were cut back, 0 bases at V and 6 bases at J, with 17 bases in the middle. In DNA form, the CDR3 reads TGCGCCAGCAGCCAAGATAGTGGCAGGGTGTATTCTGAAGCTTTCTTT. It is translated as CASSQDSGRVYSEAFF.

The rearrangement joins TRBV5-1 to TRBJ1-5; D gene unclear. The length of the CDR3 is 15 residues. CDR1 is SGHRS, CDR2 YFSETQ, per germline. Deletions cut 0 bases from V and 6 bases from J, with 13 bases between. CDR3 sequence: CASSLEAGGGQPQHF. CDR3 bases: TGCGCCAGCAGCTTGGAGGCTGGCGGCGGTCAGCCCCAGCATTTT. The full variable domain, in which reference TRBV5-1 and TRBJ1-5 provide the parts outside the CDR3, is KAGVTQTPRYLIKTRGQQVTLSCSPISGHRSVSWYQQTPGQGLQFLFEYFSETQRNKGNFPGRFSGRQFSNSRSEMNVSTLELGDSALYLCASSLEAGGGQPQHFGDGTRLSIL.

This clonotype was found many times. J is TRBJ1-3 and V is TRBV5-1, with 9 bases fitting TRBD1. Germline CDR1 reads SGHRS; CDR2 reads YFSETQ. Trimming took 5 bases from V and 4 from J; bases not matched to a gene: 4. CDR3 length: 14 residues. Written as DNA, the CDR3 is TGCGCCAGCAGTTCCGGGACAGGGGGAAACACCATATATTTT. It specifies CASSSGTGGNTIYF.

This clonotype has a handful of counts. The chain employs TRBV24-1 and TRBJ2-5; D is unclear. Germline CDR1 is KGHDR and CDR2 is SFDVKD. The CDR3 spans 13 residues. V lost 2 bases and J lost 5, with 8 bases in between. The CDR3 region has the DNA TGTGCCACCAGTGATTCGATTCTGGAGACCCAGTACTTC. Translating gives CATSDSILETQYF.

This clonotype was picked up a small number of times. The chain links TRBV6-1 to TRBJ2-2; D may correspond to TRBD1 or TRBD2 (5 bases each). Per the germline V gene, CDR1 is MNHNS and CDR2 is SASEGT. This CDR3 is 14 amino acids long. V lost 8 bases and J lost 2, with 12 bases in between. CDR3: CASRGVRNTGELFF. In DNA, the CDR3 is TGTGCCAGCCGAGGGGTTAGAAACACCGGGGAGCTGTTTTTT.

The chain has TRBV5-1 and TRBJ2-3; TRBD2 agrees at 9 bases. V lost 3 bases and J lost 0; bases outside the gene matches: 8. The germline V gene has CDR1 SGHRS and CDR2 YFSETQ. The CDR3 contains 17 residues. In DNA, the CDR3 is TGCGCCAGCAGCTCAAGCGGGGGGCCACCTAGCACAGATACGCAGTATTTT. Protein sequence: CASSSSGGPPSTDTQYF. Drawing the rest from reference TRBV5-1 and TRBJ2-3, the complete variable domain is KAGVTQTPRYLIKTRGQQVTLSCSPISGHRSVSWYQQTPGQGLQFLFEYFSETQRNKGNFPGRFSGRQFSNSRSEMNVSTLELGDSALYLCASSSSGGPPSTDTQYFGPGTRLTVL.

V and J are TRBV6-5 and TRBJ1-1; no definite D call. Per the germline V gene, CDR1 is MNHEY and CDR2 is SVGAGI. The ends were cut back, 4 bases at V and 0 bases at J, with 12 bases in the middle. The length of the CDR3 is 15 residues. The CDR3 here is CASSSPANMNTEAFF. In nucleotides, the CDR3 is TGTGCCAGCAGTTCACCGGCAAACATGAACACTGAAGCTTTCTTT.

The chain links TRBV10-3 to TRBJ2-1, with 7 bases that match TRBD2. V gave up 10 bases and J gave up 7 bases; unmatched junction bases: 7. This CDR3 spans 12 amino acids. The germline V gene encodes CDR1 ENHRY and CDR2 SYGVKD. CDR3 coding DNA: TGTGCCACCTCCGGGACTAATAATGAGCAGTTCTTC. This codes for CATSGTNNEQFF.

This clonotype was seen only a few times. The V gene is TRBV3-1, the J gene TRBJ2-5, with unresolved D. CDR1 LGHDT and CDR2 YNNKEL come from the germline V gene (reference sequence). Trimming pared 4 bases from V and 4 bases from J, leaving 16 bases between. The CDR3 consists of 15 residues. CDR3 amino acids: CASSPPGKLRETQYF. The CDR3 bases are TGTGCCAGCAGCCCCCCTGGGAAGCTACGAGAGACCCAGTACTTC.

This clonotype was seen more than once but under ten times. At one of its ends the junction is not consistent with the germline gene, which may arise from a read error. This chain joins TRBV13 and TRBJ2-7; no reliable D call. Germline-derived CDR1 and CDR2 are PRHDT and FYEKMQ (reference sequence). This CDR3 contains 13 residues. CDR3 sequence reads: CASSLAFDYEQYF. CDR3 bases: TGTGCCAGCAGTTTAGCATTTGACTACGAGCAGTACTTC. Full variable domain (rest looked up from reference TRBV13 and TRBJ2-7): AAGVIQSPRHLIKEKRETATLKCYPIPRHDTVYWYQQGPGQDPQFLISFYEKMQSDKGSIPDRFSAQQFSDYHSELNMSSLELGDSALYFCASSLAFDYEQYFGPGTRLTVT.

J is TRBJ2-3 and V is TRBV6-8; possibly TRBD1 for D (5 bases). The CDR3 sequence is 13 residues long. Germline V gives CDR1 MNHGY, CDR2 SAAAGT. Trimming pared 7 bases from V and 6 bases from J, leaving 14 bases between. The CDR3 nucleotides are TGTGCCAGCAAACCTAGGGGTCACGATACGCAGTATTTT. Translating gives CASKPRGHDTQYF.